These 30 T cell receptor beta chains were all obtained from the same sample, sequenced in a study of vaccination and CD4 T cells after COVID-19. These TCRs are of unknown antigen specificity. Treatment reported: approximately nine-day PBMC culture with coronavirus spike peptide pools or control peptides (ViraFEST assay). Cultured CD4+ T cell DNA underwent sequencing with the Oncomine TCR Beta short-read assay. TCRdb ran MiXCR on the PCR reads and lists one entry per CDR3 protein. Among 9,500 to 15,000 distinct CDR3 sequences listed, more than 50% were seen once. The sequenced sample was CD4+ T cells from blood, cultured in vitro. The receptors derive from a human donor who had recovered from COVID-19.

In DNA, the CDR3 is TGTGCCAGCAGCTTCCGGACAGGGCGAGAGACCCAGTACTTC. This encodes CASSFRTGRETQYF. The chain carries TRBV7-9 and TRBJ2-5; 8 bases are a match to TRBD1. V lost 3 bases to trimming and J lost 4 bases; unmatched junction nucleotides: 4. The CDR3 length is 14 residues. Germline assignment: CDR1 SEHNR and CDR2 FQNEAQ (reference sequence).

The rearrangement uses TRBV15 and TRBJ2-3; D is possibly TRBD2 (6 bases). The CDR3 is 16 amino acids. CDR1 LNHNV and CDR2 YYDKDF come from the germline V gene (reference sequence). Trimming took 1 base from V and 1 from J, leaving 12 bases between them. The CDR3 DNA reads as TGTGCCACCAGCAGAGTGGAGGGTATAGGCACAGATACGCAGTATTTT. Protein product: CATSRVEGIGTDTQYF.

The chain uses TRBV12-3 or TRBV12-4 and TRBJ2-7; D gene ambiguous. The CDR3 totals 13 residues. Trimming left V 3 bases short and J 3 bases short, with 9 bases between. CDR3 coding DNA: TGTGCCAGCAGTTTCCCTAACGGCTACGAGCAGTACTTC. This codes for CASSFPNGYEQYF.

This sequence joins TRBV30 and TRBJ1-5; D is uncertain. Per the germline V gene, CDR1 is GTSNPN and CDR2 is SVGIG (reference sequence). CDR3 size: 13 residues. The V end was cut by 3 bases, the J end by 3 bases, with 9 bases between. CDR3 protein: CAWRKGHNQPQHF. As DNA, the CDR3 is TGTGCCTGGAGGAAGGGTCACAATCAGCCCCAGCATTTT.

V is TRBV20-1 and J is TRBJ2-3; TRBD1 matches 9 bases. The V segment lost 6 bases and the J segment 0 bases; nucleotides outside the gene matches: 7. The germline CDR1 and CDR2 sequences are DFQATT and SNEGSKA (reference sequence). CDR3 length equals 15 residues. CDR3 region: CSASTGQGSTDTQYF. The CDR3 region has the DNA TGCAGTGCAAGCACTGGACAGGGGAGCACAGATACGCAGTATTTT.

CDR3 sequence (DNA): TGTGCCTGGAAGGTGGCAGGAATTACCTACGAGCAGTACTTC. Its protein is CAWKVAGITYEQYF. V gene TRBV30 combines with J gene TRBJ2-7; D is unclear. Germline CDR1 reads GTSNPN; CDR2 reads SVGIG (reference sequence). Trimming pared 4 bases from V and 2 bases from J, leaving 15 bases between. The CDR3 totals 14 residues. Full variable domain (outside the CDR3, taken from reference TRBV30 and TRBJ2-7): SQTIHQWPATLVQPVGSPLSLECTVEGTSNPNLYWYRQAAGRGLQLLFYSVGIGQISSEVPQNLSASRPQDRQFILSSKKLLLSDSGFYLCAWKVAGITYEQYFGPGTRLTVT.

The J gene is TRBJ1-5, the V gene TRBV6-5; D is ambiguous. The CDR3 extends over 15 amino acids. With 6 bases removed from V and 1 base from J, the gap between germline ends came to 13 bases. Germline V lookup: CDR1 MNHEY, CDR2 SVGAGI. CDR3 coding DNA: TGTGCCAGCAGGGACTCGGTTGGCAGCAATCAGCCCCAGCATTTT. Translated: CASRDSVGSNQPQHF.

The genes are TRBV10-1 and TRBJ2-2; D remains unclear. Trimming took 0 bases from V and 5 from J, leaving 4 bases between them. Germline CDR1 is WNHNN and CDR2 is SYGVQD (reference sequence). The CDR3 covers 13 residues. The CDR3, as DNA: TGCGCCAGCAGTGAGTCCAGGACCGGGGAGCTGTTTTTT. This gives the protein CASSESRTGELFF.

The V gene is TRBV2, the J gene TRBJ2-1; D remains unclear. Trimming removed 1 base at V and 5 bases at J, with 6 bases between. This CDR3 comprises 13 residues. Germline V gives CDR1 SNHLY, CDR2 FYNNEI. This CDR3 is CASSEELNNEQFF. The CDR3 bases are TGTGCCAGCAGTGAAGAACTAAACAATGAGCAGTTCTTC. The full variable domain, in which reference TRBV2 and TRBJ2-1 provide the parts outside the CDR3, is EPEVTQTPSHQVTQMGQEVILRCVPISNHLYFYWYRQILGQKVEFLVSFYNNEISEKSEIFDDQFSVERPDGSNFTLKIRSTKLEDSAMYFCASSEELNNEQFFGPGTRLTVL.

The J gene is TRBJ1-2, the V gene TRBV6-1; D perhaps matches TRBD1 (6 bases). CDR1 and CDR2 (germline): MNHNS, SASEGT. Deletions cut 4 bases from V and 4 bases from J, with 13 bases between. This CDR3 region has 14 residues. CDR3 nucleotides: TGTGCCAGCAGTGCCACAGGGTCGGGCTATGGCTACACCTTC. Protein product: CASSATGSGYGYTF.

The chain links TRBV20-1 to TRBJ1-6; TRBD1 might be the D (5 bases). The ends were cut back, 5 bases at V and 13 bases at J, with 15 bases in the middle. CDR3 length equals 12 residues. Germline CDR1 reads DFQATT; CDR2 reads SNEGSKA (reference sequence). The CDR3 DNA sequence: TGCAGTGCTTTCTCTGACAGTAAGCCCCTCCACTTT. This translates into CSAFSDSKPLHF.

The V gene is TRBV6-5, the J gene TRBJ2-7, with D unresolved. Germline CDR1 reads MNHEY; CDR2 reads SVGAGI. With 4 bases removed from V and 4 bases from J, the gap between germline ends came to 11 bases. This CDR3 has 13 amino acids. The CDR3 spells CASSFSYRYEQYF. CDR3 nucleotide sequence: TGTGCCAGCAGTTTCTCGTACCGGTACGAGCAGTACTTC.

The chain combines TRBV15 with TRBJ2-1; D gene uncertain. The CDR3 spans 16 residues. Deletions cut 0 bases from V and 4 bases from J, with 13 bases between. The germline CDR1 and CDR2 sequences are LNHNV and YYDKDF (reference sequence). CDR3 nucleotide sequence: TGTGCCACCAGCAGAGATTATGCCAATTTGTACAATGAGCAGTTCTTC. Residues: CATSRDYANLYNEQFF.

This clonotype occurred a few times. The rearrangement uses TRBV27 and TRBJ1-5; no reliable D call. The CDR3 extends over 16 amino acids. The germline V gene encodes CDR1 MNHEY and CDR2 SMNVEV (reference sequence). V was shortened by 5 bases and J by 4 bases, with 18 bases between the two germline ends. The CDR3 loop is CASSPWTGRGNQPQHF. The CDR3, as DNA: TGTGCCAGCAGTCCCTGGACGGGTCGAGGGAATCAGCCCCAGCATTTT.

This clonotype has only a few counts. For the CDR3, the DNA is TGTGCCAGCGGGTATGACATGGCAAACACCGGGGAGCTGTTTTTT. Encoded protein: CASGYDMANTGELFF. The chain combines TRBV7-9 with TRBJ2-2, with D unclear. The ends were cut back, 8 bases at V and 2 bases at J, with 15 bases in the middle. The germline CDR1 and CDR2 sequences are SEHNR and FQNEAQ (reference sequence). This CDR3 has 15 amino acids.

As DNA, the CDR3 is TGTGCCAGCAGTTACAACCCCTATGGCTACACCTTC. Amino acids: CASSYNPYGYTF. The chain joins TRBV6-2 or TRBV6-3 to TRBJ1-2; D gene ambiguous. CDR1 MNHEY and CDR2 SVGEGT come from the germline V gene. Trimming took 2 bases from V and 4 from J, leaving 5 bases between them. There are 12 residues in the CDR3.

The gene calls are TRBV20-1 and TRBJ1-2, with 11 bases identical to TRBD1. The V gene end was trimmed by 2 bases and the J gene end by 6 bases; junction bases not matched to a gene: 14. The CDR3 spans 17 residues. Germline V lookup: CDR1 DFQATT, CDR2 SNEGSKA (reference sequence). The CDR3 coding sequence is TGCAGTGCTAGATTCCCCCAGGGACAGGGGGTAAGGAATGGCTACACCTTC. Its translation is CSARFPQGQGVRNGYTF.

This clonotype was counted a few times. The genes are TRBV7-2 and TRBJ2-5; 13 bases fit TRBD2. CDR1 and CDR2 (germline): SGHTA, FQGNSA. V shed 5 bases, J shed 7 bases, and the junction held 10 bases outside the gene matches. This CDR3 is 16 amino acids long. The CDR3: CASSMTSGRSPGTQYF. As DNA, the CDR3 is TGTGCCAGCAGCATGACTAGCGGGAGGTCCCCTGGGACCCAGTACTTC.

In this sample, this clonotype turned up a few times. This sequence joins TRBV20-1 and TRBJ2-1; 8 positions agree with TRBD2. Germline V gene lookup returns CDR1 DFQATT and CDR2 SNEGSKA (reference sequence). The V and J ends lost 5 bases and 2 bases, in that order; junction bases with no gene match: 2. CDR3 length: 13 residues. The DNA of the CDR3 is TGCAGTGCTTTCGGGAGGGCCTACAATGAGCAGTTCTTC. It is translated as CSAFGRAYNEQFF.

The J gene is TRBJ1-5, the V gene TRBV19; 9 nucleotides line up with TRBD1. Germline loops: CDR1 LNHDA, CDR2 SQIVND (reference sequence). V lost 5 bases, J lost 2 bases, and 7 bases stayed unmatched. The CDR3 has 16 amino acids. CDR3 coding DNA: TGTGCCAGTAGTGACAGGGGGAACGACGGCAATCAGCCCCAGCATTTT. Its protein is CASSDRGNDGNQPQHF.

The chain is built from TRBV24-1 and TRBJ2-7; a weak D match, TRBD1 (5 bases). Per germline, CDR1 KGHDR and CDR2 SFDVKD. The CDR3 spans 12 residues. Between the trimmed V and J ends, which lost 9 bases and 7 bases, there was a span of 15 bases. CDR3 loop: CATQTQGGEQYF. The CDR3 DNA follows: TGTGCCACCCAGACGCAGGGCGGAGAGCAGTACTTC.

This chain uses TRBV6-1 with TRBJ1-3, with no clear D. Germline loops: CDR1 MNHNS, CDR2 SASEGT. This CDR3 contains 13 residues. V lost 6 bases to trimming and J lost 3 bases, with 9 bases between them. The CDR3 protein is CASRTSFGNTIYF. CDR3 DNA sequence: TGTGCCAGCAGGACATCTTTTGGAAACACCATATATTTT.

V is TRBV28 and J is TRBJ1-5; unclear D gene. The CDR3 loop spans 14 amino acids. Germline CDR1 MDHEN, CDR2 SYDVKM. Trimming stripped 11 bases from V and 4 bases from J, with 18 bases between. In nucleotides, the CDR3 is TGTGCCGCCAAGACCGTCTTGGGGAATCAGCCCCAGCATTTT. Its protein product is CAAKTVLGNQPQHF.

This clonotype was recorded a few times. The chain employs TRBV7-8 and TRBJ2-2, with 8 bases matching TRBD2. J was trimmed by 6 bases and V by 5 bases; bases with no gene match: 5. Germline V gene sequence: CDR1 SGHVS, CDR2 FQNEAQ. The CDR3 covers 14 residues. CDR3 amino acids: CASSGTRSSGELFF. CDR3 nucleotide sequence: TGTGCCAGCAGCGGGACTAGGAGTTCCGGGGAGCTGTTTTTT.

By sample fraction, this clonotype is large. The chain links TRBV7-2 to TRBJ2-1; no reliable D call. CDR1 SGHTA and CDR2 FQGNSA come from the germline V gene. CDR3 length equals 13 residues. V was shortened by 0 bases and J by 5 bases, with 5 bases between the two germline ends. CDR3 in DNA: TGTGCCAGCAGCTTAGCGCGAGACAATGAGCAGTTCTTC. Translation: CASSLARDNEQFF. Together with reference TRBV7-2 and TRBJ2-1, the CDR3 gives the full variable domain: GAGVSQSPSNKVTEKGKDVELRCDPISGHTALYWYRQSLGQGLEFLIYFQGNSAPDKSGLPSDRFSAERTGGSVSTLTIQRTQQEDSAVYLCASSLARDNEQFFGPGTRLTVL.

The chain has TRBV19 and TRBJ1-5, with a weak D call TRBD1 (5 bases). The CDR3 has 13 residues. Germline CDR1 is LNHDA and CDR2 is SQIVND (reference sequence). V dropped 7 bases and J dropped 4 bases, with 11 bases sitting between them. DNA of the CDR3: TGTGCCAGTAACCCGACAGAAAATCAGCCCCAGCATTTT. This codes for CASNPTENQPQHF.

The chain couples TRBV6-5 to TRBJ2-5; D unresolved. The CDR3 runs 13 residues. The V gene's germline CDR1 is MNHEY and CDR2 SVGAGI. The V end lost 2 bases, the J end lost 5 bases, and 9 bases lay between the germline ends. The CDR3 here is CASSYAYGETQYF. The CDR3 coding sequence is TGTGCCAGCAGTTACGCCTATGGGGAGACCCAGTACTTC.

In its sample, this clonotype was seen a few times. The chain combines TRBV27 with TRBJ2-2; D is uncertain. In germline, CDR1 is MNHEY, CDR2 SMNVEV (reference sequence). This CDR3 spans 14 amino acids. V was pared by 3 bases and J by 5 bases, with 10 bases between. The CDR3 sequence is CASSLGGQTGELFF. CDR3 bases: TGTGCCAGCAGTTTGGGCGGTCAGACCGGGGAGCTGTTTTTT.

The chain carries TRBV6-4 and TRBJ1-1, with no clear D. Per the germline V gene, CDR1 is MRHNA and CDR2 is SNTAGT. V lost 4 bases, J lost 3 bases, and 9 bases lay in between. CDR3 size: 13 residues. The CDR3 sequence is CASSVNEYTEAFF. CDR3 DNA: TGTGCCAGCAGTGTTAACGAGTACACTGAAGCTTTCTTT.

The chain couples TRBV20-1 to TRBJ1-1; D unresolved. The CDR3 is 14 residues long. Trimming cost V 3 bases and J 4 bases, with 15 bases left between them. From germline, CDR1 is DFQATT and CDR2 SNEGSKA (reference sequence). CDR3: CSASLISSGTEAFF. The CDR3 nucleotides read TGCAGTGCTAGCCTTATTTCGTCGGGCACTGAAGCTTTCTTT.